A selection of T cell receptor beta chains follows, all from one sample in a study of blood T cell repertoires in COVID-19. Sequencing was performed with immunoSEQ multiplex PCR; in TCRdb, only in-frame clones are kept and a portion is missing. The top ten clones hold more than 7.5% of a sample with 490,000 or so clones, approximately 86% of them seen once. Sequenced input: PBMCs or T cells enriched from blood (not recorded which). The receptors stem from a woman aged 55-69 years who had recovered from COVID-19. Each CDR3 is given with its conserved first and last residue. Fields, in order: V gene, J gene, CDR3 length, clone size, D gene, CDR3 DNA, CDR3 protein. The D gene is left open where the match is weak. Size tells how often a clone was seen (once, few, many) or the class of an expanded clone, and some rows leave it out.

TRBV9	TRBJ1-4	13	-	-	TGTGCCAGCAGCGTAGCCGGTTCCGGAAAACTGTTTTTT	CASSVAGSGKLFF
TRBV6-5	TRBJ2-7	14	-	-	TGTGCCAGCCAATTATTCGACAGATCCTACGAGCAGTACTTC	CASQLFDRSYEQYF
TRBV5-6	TRBJ2-7	12	-	-	TGTGCCAGCAGCTCCCTTTGGGCTGAGCAGTACTTC	CASSSLWAEQYF
TRBV6-5	TRBJ2-2	13	-	-	TGTGCCAGCAGTTCAGGTGGTTTCGGGGAGCTGTTTTTT	CASSSGGFGELFF
TRBV9	TRBJ2-3	14	-	-	TGTGCCAGCAGCCCAACAGGGACCACAGATACGCAGTATTTT	CASSPTGTTDTQYF
TRBV18	TRBJ1-2	15	-	TRBD1	TGTGCCAGCTCACCCGAGGACAGGGGGCGGTTGGGCTACACCTTC	CASSPEDRGRLGYTF
TRBV19	TRBJ2-6	16	-	TRBD1	TGTGCCAGTAGTCCCCGACAGGGGGTCAGGGCCAACGTCCTGACTTTC	CASSPRQGVRANVLTF
TRBV19	TRBJ1-1	15	-	TRBD1	TGTGCCAGTAGTCCTCGGACAGGCACAATCACTGAAGCTTTCTTT	CASSPRTGTITEAFF
TRBV3-1/TRBV3-2	TRBJ1-2	14	-	-	TGTGCCAGCAGCCAAGAAGGTCCCGCTAGAGGCTACACCTTC	CASSQEGPARGYTF
TRBV9	TRBJ2-1	13	-	TRBD1	TGTGCCAGCAGCGCCGGGACAGGGGAAGAGCAGTTCTTC	CASSAGTGEEQFF
TRBV9	TRBJ1-2	16	-	TRBD1	TGTGCCAGCAGCGTAGCCAACGCCCGACAGGGAAACGGCTACACCTTC	CASSVANARQGNGYTF
TRBV2	TRBJ2-5	13	-	TRBD1	TGTGCCAGCAGGACAGGGGGTCAAGAGACCCAGTACTTC	CASRTGGQETQYF
TRBV5-1	TRBJ1-1	13	-	TRBD1	TGCGCCAGCAGCTCTACCGACAGGGGGACAGCTTTCTTT	CASSSTDRGTAFF
TRBV19	TRBJ2-5	13	-	-	TGTGCCAGTTGGGGGGACAGACAAGAGACCCAGTACTTC	CASWGDRQETQYF
TRBV2	TRBJ1-2	17	-	TRBD1	TGTGCCAGCAGTGAAGGGACAGGGGGCATCGTAACCTATGGCTACACCTTC	CASSEGTGGIVTYGYTF
TRBV5-6	TRBJ2-3	16	-	TRBD2	TGTGCCAGCAGCTCCAATCTAGCGGGGAGCACAGATACGCAGTATTTT	CASSSNLAGSTDTQYF
TRBV3-1/TRBV3-2	TRBJ1-1	13	-	-	TGTGCCAGCAGCCAAGGTAAGAACACTGAAGCTTTCTTT	CASSQGKNTEAFF
TRBV9	TRBJ2-3	16	once	-	TGTGCCAGCAGCGCCCCGGACAGAACTAGCACAGATACGCAGTATTTT	CASSAPDRTSTDTQYF
TRBV29-1	TRBJ1-3	13	-	-	TGCAGCGCCGAAAGGGGGACTGGAAACACCATATATTTT	CSAERGTGNTIYF
TRBV9	TRBJ2-2	15	-	-	TGTGCCAGCAGCGTAGGCCACGGGAACACCGGGGAGCTGTTTTTT	CASSVGHGNTGELFF
TRBV27	TRBJ2-3	13	-	TRBD2	TGTGCCAGCCGTGGGACTAACACAGATACGCAGTATTTT	CASRGTNTDTQYF
TRBV27	TRBJ1-2	15	-	TRBD1	TGTGCCAGCAGTTTGGGCCCGGGACAGAAATATGGCTACACCTTC	CASSLGPGQKYGYTF
TRBV27	TRBJ2-7	14	-	TRBD2	TGTGCCAGCAGTCTAGCGGGAGGACTCTACGAGCAGTACTTC	CASSLAGGLYEQYF
TRBV6-5	TRBJ1-2	14	once	-	TGTGCCAGCAGTTCCCCCATAGGACAGACGGGCTACACCTTC	CASSSPIGQTGYTF
TRBV18	TRBJ1-4	17	-	-	TGTGCCAGCTCGCCTCCAGGCGAATGGGCAACTAATGAAAAACTGTTTTTT	CASSPPGEWATNEKLFF
TRBV30	TRBJ2-4	16	-	-	TGTGCCTGGAGTGTACGAACACAATCAGCCAAAAACATTCAGTACTTC	CAWSVRTQSAKNIQYF
TRBV15	TRBJ1-2	17	few	-	TGTGCCACCAGCAGAGTAATTCTGAGACAGGCGGATGGTGGCTACACCTTC	CATSRVILRQADGGYTF